This T cell receptor (beta chain) was identified during a study of naive and memory T cell subsets. Both TRBC1 and TRBC2 were covered by a beta constant-region primer of two equimolar oligonucleotides. Nested alpha and beta constant-region primers with the SP2 primer drove four PCR rounds on ligated cDNA. TCRdb reanalysed the UMI-ligation and nested PCR reads using MiXCR and keeps one entry per CDR3 protein. The sample has approximately 140,000 distinct CDR3 sequences; around 21% are singletons. J was trimmed by 6 bases and V by 5 bases; bases with no gene match: 5. CDR3 length equals 15 residues. Comments on this clonotype: Its antigen is as yet unknown.

Findings and caveats of the study: A few larger clonotypes appeared in naive repertoires, especially CD8, possibly memory cells re-expressing CD45RA.

The chain recombines TRBV12-3 or TRBV12-4 with TRBJ2-1; 12 bases are shared with TRBD1. This TCR was sampled from a human donor in good health. Input material: naive CD8+ T cells from blood. The CDR3 here is CASSPPGQGANEQFF. The CDR3 DNA sequence: TGTGCCAGCAGTCCCCCGGGACAGGGGGCCAATGAGCAGTTCTTC.